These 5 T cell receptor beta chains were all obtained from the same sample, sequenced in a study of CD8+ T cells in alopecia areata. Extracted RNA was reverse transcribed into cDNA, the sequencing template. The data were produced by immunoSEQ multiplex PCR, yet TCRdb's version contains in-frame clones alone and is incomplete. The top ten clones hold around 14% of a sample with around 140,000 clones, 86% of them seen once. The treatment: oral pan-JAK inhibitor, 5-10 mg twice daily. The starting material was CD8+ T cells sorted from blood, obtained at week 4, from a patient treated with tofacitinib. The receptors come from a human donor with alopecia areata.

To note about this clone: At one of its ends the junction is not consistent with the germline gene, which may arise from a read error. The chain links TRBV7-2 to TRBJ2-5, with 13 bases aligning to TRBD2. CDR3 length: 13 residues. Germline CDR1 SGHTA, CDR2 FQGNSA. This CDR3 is CASSPTSGTSGNF. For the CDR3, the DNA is TGTGCCAGCAGCCCCACCTCCGGGACTAGCGGGAACTTC.

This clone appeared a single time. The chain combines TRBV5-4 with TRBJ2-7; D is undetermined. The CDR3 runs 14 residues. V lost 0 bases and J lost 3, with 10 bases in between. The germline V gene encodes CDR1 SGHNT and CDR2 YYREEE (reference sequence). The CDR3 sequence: CASSLDAGNYEQYF. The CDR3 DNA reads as TGTGCCAGCAGCTTGGACGCCGGAAACTACGAGCAGTACTTC.

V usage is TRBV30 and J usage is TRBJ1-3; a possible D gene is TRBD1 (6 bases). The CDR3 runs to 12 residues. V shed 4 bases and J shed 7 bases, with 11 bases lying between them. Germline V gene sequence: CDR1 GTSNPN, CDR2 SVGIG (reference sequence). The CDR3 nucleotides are TGTGCCTGGAACCTCCAGGGGAACACCATATATTTT. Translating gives CAWNLQGNTIYF.

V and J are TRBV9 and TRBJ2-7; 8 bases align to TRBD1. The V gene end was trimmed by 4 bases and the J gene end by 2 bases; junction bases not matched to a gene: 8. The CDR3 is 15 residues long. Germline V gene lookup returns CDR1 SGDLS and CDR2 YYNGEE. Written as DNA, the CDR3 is TGTGCCAGCAGCCCACCCGCGGGACAGGCCTACGAGCAGTACTTC. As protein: CASSPPAGQAYEQYF.

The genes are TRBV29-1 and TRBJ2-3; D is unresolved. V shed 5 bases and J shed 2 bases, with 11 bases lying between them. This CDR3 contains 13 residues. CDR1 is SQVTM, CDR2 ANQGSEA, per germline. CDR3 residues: CSVSPVATDTQYF. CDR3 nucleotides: TGCAGCGTTTCGCCAGTGGCCACAGATACGCAGTATTTT.